These 18 T cell receptor beta chains came from one sample sequenced in a study of identical twins. TCRdb analysed the 5' RACE reads with MiXCR anew, one entry per CDR3 protein. Here the sample spans some 900,000 distinct CDR3 sequences, approximately 13% being singletons. These same records also appear under a second study, on yellow fever vaccine responses in identical twins.

Sequencing was carried out using PBMCs. These receptors all come from a woman in her late teens or twenties in good health.

This chain connects TRBV6-6 to TRBJ2-2; D may be TRBD2 (6 bases). This CDR3 has 16 residues. Germline CDR1 is MNHNY and CDR2 is SVGAGI (reference sequence). V gave up 3 bases and J gave up 7 bases, with 18 bases separating them. This CDR3 reads CASSYRQGGVDGELFF. The CDR3 coding sequence is TGTGCCAGCAGTTATAGGCAGGGAGGAGTAGACGGGGAGCTGTTTTTT.

The J gene is TRBJ1-1, the V gene TRBV6-5; TRBD1 might be the D (5 bases). Trimming stripped 0 bases from V and 1 base from J, with 9 bases between. In germline, CDR1 is MNHEY, CDR2 SVGAGI. The length of the CDR3 is 15 residues. As DNA, the CDR3 is TGTGCCAGCAGTTACTCACCAGGGAGGAACACTGAAGCTTTCTTT. It encodes CASSYSPGRNTEAFF.

The chain has TRBV7-9 and TRBJ2-4; D is perhaps TRBD2 (6 bases). Germline V lookup: CDR1 SEHNR, CDR2 FQNEAQ (reference sequence). The CDR3 is made up of 14 amino acids. V was trimmed by 5 bases and J by 8 bases, leaving 16 bases between them. The DNA for the CDR3 is TGTGCCAGCAGCCCCGAGGGTACGGGGGACATTCAGTACTTC. It codes for CASSPEGTGDIQYF.

This clonotype occurred many times. This sequence joins TRBV7-9 and TRBJ2-1, with 12 bases matching TRBD2. The CDR3 runs 17 residues. Germline V gene sequence: CDR1 SEHNR, CDR2 FQNEAQ (reference sequence). J lost 8 bases, V lost 0 bases, and 8 bases had no gene match. The CDR3: CASSLAQTSGGSDEQFF. In DNA form, the CDR3 reads TGTGCCAGCAGCTTAGCCCAGACTAGCGGGGGTAGTGATGAGCAGTTCTTC.

The V call is TRBV12-3 or TRBV12-4, the J call TRBJ1-2; D ambiguous. The V end was cut by 8 bases, the J end by 0 bases, with 10 bases between. The CDR3 is 13 residues long. Here the CDR3 reads CASEDITNYGYTF. As DNA, the CDR3 is TGTGCCAGCGAGGATATTACTAACTATGGCTACACCTTC.

This clonotype has at least ten counts. V gene TRBV7-6 combines with J gene TRBJ2-6; 10 bases are a match to TRBD2. Trimming cost V 4 bases and J 0 bases; bases outside gene matches: 0. CDR3 length: 16 residues. Per germline, CDR1 SGHVS and CDR2 FNYEAQ. This CDR3 is CASSSSGSSGANVLTF. CDR3 nucleotides: TGTGCCAGCAGCTCTAGCGGGAGCTCTGGGGCCAACGTCCTGACTTTC.

This clonotype has just a few counts. The chain joins TRBV19 to TRBJ2-3; TRBD1 matches 7 bases. This CDR3 has 16 residues. V trimming: 4 bases; J trimming: 6 bases; junction bases outside the gene matches: 13. Germline lookup yields CDR1 LNHDA and CDR2 SQIVND (reference sequence). CDR3 loop: CASSTAGTARTDTQYF. The CDR3 DNA reads as TGTGCCAGTAGTACGGCCGGGACAGCCAGAACGGATACGCAGTATTTT.

There are many counts of this clonotype. The V gene is TRBV4-2, the J gene TRBJ2-1; D may be TRBD1 (5 bases). This CDR3 comprises 16 residues. CDR1 is LGHNA and CDR2 is YNFKEQ in the germline V gene. The germline V and J ends were trimmed by 0 bases and 4 bases, with 13 bases remaining between them. The CDR3 is CASSQEGAGGYNEQFF. The CDR3 coding sequence is TGTGCCAGCAGCCAAGAAGGGGCCGGTGGTTACAATGAGCAGTTCTTC.

The CDR3 loop is CATSDLRGPIIGELFF. For the CDR3, the DNA is TGTGCCACCAGTGATTTGCGAGGACCGATAATCGGGGAGCTGTTTTTT. This rearrangement joins TRBV24-1 to TRBJ2-2; D is unclear. Germline V lookup: CDR1 KGHDR, CDR2 SFDVKD. The V and J ends lost 0 bases and 7 bases respectively, with 14 bases between them. This CDR3 comprises 16 residues.

This clonotype has at least ten counts. The V call is TRBV12-3 or TRBV12-4, the J call TRBJ2-1; D gene unclear. There are 13 residues in the CDR3. Trimming took 7 bases from V and 3 from J, leaving 10 bases between them. The DNA for the CDR3 is TGTGCCAGCACCGTAGCTGGCTACAATGAGCAGTTCTTC. It codes for CASTVAGYNEQFF.

The chain is built from TRBV3-1 and TRBJ2-1, with unresolved D. Germline V gene lookup returns CDR1 LGHDT and CDR2 YNNKEL (reference sequence). Trimming left V 2 bases short and J 4 bases short, with 6 bases between. There are 13 residues in the CDR3. The CDR3 DNA is TGTGCCAGCAGCCAACCTATATACAATGAGCAGTTCTTC. Translated, it gives CASSQPIYNEQFF.

The J gene is TRBJ2-5, the V gene TRBV20-1, with 7 bases fitting TRBD2. V dropped 3 bases and J dropped 5; count of bases not matched to a gene: 9. The CDR3 extends over 14 amino acids. Germline V CDR1 and CDR2: DFQATT, SNEGSKA (reference sequence). The CDR3 nucleotides read TGCAGTGCTAGCAGTGGGAGGGCCGCGGAGACCCAGTACTTC. This sequence encodes CSASSGRAAETQYF.

As to this clonotype: Since the CDR3 does not end with the conserved phenylalanine or tryptophan, this likely comes from a read error. This chain's CDR3 is CASDRGLDLSDTQYL. In DNA, the CDR3 is TGCGCCAGCGACAGGGGACTAGATCTATCAGATACGCAGTATCTT. This chain joins TRBV5-1 and TRBJ2-3, with D perhaps TRBD1 or TRBD2 (8 bases each). CDR1 is SGHRS and CDR2 is YFSETQ in the germline V gene. The V and J ends lost 7 bases and 4 bases respectively, with 19 bases between them. The CDR3 covers 15 residues.

V usage is TRBV24-1 and J usage is TRBJ1-1; D not resolved. V lost 2 bases to trimming and J lost 5 bases, with 5 bases between them. This CDR3 region has 12 residues. The germline CDR1 and CDR2 sequences are KGHDR and SFDVKD. Here the CDR3 reads CATSDSSTEAFF. CDR3 nucleotide sequence: TGTGCCACCAGTGATTCCTCGACTGAAGCTTTCTTT.

At least ten counts were recorded for this clonotype. The chain carries TRBV7-8 and TRBJ2-7; 7 nucleotides agree with TRBD2. Trimming at V came to 7 bases and at J to 1 base, leaving 10 bases not matched to a gene. Per the germline V gene, CDR1 is SGHVS and CDR2 is FQNEAQ. The CDR3 consists of 15 residues. CDR3: CASTPFAGASYEQYF. CDR3 in DNA: TGTGCCAGCACTCCTTTTGCGGGAGCTTCCTACGAGCAGTACTTC.

The table lists this clonotype with a few counts. The genes are TRBV12-3 or TRBV12-4 and TRBJ2-7; 9 bases line up with TRBD1. The junction had 5 bases not matched to a gene; V was cut back by 5 bases and J by 6 bases. The CDR3 loop spans 13 amino acids. CDR3 in DNA: TGTGCCAGCAGTAGGGACAGGGTGGGCGAGCAGTACTTC. The encoded protein is CASSRDRVGEQYF.

This chain connects TRBV5-1 to TRBJ2-7, with D perhaps matching TRBD2 (5 bases). Per the germline V gene, CDR1 is SGHRS and CDR2 is YFSETQ. The CDR3 is 15 residues long. V was cut by 3 bases and J by 1 base, with 14 bases left in between. The CDR3 bases are TGCGCCAGCAGCTCTATAGCGCTAGGGTCCTACGAGCAGTACTTC. Protein: CASSSIALGSYEQYF.

J is TRBJ2-2 and V is TRBV14; possible D gene TRBD2, 5 bases. The ends were cut back, 0 bases at V and 5 bases at J, with 16 bases in the middle. CDR3 size: 17 residues. Germline CDR1 SGHDN, CDR2 FVKESK. The CDR3: CASSQDPGEYRTGELFF. As DNA, the CDR3 is TGTGCCAGCAGCCAAGATCCCGGGGAATATAGGACCGGGGAGCTGTTTTTT.